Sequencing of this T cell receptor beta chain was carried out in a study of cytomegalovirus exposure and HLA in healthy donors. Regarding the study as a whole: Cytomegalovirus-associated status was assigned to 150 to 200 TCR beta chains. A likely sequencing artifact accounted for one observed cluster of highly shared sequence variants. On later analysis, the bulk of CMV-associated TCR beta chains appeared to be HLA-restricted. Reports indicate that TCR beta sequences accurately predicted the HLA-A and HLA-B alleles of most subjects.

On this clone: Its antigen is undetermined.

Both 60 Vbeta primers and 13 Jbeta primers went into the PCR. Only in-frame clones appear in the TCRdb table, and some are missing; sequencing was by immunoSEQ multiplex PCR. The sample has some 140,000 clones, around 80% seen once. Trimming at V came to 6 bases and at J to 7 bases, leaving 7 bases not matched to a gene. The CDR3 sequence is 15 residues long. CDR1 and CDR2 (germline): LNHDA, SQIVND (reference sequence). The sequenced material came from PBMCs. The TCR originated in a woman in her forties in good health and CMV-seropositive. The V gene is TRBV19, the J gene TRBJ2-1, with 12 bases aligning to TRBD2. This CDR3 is CASRPLAGGKNEQFF. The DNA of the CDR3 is TGTGCCAGTAGACCACTAGCGGGAGGTAAAAATGAGCAGTTCTTC.